The 12 T cell receptor beta chains below all came from one sample that was sequenced in a study of T cells in tuberculosis. Using immunoSEQ multiplex PCR, the repertoire was profiled, and TCRdb retains in-frame clones only, with some absent. The repertoire consists of about 43,000 clones, with roughly 96% occurring once and the leading ten covering around 3.5%. What was sequenced was PBMCs. The receptors stem from a donor under 30 with latent tuberculosis or without tuberculosis infection.

The genes are TRBV5-1 and TRBJ1-1, with D perhaps TRBD1 (5 bases). V was pared by 4 bases and J by 2 bases, with 9 bases between. CDR1 SGHRS and CDR2 YFSETQ come from the germline V gene. This CDR3 contains 13 residues. CDR3 nucleotide sequence: TGCGCCAGCAGCACGGGACTTAACACTGAAGCTTTCTTT. It encodes CASSTGLNTEAFF.

The rearrangement uses TRBV5-8 and TRBJ2-1; D is perhaps TRBD1 (6 bases). The CDR3 consists of 17 residues. V lost 0 bases, J lost 6 bases, and 19 bases lay in between. CDR1 is SGHTS and CDR2 is YDEGEE in the germline V gene. As DNA, the CDR3 is TGTGCCAGCAGCTTGGCTTTGGGCAGGGGCCCCCTCAATGAGCAGTTCTTC. Encoded protein: CASSLALGRGPLNEQFF.

The chain combines TRBV5-4 with TRBJ1-3, with 10 bases identical to TRBD1. The length of the CDR3 is 15 residues. The V and J ends lost 4 bases and 3 bases, in that order; junction bases with no gene match: 4. Germline assignment: CDR1 SGHNT and CDR2 YYREEE (reference sequence). The CDR3 bases are TGTGCCAGCAGCCCCGGGACAGGGGATGGAAACACCATATATTTT. It is translated as CASSPGTGDGNTIYF.

The chain joins TRBV5-6 to TRBJ2-1; D ambiguous. CDR1 is SGHDT, CDR2 YYEEEE, per germline. The ends were cut back, 2 bases at V and 10 bases at J, with 19 bases in the middle. The CDR3 consists of 15 residues. The CDR3 DNA sequence: TGTGCCAGCAGCTTTCGAGCTCTCCCGAGAGGCGAGCAGTTCTTC. It specifies CASSFRALPRGEQFF.

The J gene is TRBJ2-2, the V gene TRBV10-3, with D tentatively TRBD1 (6 bases). With 3 bases removed from V and 2 bases from J, the gap between germline ends came to 13 bases. The length of the CDR3 is 16 residues. CDR1 and CDR2 from the germline V gene are ENHRY and SYGVKD. The CDR3 loop reads CAISERQDLNTGELFF. CDR3 in DNA: TGTGCCATCAGTGAACGACAGGACCTAAACACCGGGGAGCTGTTTTTT.

The rearrangement links TRBV7-6 to TRBJ1-4, with D perhaps matching TRBD1 (6 bases). The CDR3 loop spans 15 amino acids. Germline V CDR1 and CDR2: SGHVS, FNYEAQ. The V end lost 1 base, the J end lost 7 bases, and 13 bases lay between the germline ends. The CDR3 DNA is TGTGCCAGCAGCTTAGTTGGGGGCGATGTTGAAAAACTGTTTTTT. Residues: CASSLVGGDVEKLFF. The whole variable domain, remainder taken from reference TRBV7-6 and TRBJ1-4, is GAGVSQSPRYKVTKRGQDVALRCDPISGHVSLYWYRQALGQGPEFLTYFNYEAQQDKSGLPNDRFSAERPEGSISTLTIQRTEQRDSAMYRCASSLVGGDVEKLFFGSGTQLSVL.

In its sample, this clone was seen once. The chain links TRBV6-1 to TRBJ2-5, with D possibly being TRBD2 (7 bases). Trimming took 6 bases from V and 5 from J, leaving 13 bases between them. Germline CDR1 MNHNS, CDR2 SASEGT. The CDR3 is 13 amino acids. CDR3 amino acids: CASRGGGLETQYF. The CDR3 nucleotides are TGTGCCAGCAGGGGCGGGGGCTTGGAGACCCAGTACTTC.

This sequence joins TRBV10-3 and TRBJ1-1; possibly TRBD1 for D (5 bases). V was shortened by 0 bases and J by 2 bases, with 10 bases between the two germline ends. Per the germline V gene, CDR1 is ENHRY and CDR2 is SYGVKD. This CDR3 is built from 15 residues. CDR3 region: CAISESRQGNTEAFF. The CDR3 DNA follows: TGTGCCATCAGTGAGTCGCGGCAGGGAAACACTGAAGCTTTCTTT.

V gene TRBV2 combines with J gene TRBJ2-2; D possibly corresponds to TRBD2 (5 bases). Germline loops: CDR1 SNHLY, CDR2 FYNNEI. This CDR3 is 15 amino acids long. V was shortened by 2 bases and J by 6 bases, with 13 bases between the two germline ends. This chain's CDR3 is CASSELGGSAGELFF. The CDR3 DNA follows: TGTGCCAGCAGTGAATTGGGTGGGAGCGCCGGGGAGCTGTTTTTT.

The chain has TRBV27 and TRBJ1-2; possible D gene TRBD1, 5 bases. Germline lookup yields CDR1 MNHEY and CDR2 SMNVEV (reference sequence). The CDR3 contains 14 residues. The V gene lost 7 bases and the J gene lost 1 base, with 13 bases spanning the gap. The CDR3 DNA reads as TGTGCCAGCAAGGGATACGGGGGTAACTATGGCTACACCTTC. This encodes CASKGYGGNYGYTF.

The rearrangement links TRBV29-1 to TRBJ2-3, with a possible D match to TRBD1 (6 bases). Germline assignment: CDR1 SQVTM and CDR2 ANQGSEA. The CDR3 contains 15 residues. With 3 bases removed from V and 0 bases from J, the gap between germline ends came to 13 bases. In DNA form, the CDR3 reads TGCAGCGTTGATGGGGGCGGCCCTAGCACAGATACGCAGTATTTT. Its protein is CSVDGGGPSTDTQYF.

The V gene is TRBV27, the J gene TRBJ2-1, with 9 positions matching TRBD2. The CDR3 contains 16 residues. The trim removed 2 bases at V and 11 bases at J, leaving 13 bases unmatched. In germline, CDR1 is MNHEY, CDR2 SMNVEV (reference sequence). This chain's CDR3 is CASSLNSGGNTMKQFF. The DNA of the CDR3 is TGTGCCAGCAGTTTAAATAGCGGGGGTAATACAATGAAGCAGTTCTTC.